The source of this T cell receptor (beta chain) is a study of molecular identifiers for immune sequencing clone quantification. Study conclusions and caveats: Effector cells had over 99% of their molecules in clones above 20 RNA copies, while naive cells had under 1%. Same-barcode identical TCR molecules could make highly expanded clones look smaller than they are.

As for this clonotype: Its target is not known.

The germline V gene encodes CDR1 SGHTS and CDR2 YDEGEE. The CDR3 runs to 17 residues. V lost 1 base, J lost 2 bases, and 6 bases stayed unmatched. TCRdb re-derived calls from the PCR reads in MiXCR, one entry per CDR3 protein. The sample has a few hundred thousand distinct CDR3 sequences, 20% to 25% seen once; the top ten hold around 0.86%. The sequencing sample was made of naive CD8+ T cells from blood, with Jurkat cell RNA spiked in. Subset of the sample: FACS-sorted CD8+CD4-CCR7+CD45RA+ naive T cells. The clonotype comes from a human donor in good health. Some libraries in this study had Jurkat cell RNA spiked in. This chain connects TRBV5-8 to TRBJ2-3; 11 nucleotides agree with TRBD2. The CDR3, as DNA: TGTGCCAGCAGCTTGAGTCTAGCGGGGGGCTCCACAGATACGCAGTATTTT. The encoded protein is CASSLSLAGGSTDTQYF.